This is a list of T cell receptor beta chains from one sample in a study of human T cells and chemical hapten exposure. TCRdb used MiXCR to reprocess the RACE reads, holding one entry per CDR3 protein. The sample carries fewer than 300,000 distinct CDR3 sequences, about 9% recorded once. The sample here was whole blood, taken in connection with sensitization to the hapten diphenylcyclopropenone (DPC). The receptors shown here come from a woman in her forties with alopecia areata. Some clones in this sample may be carry-over from other donors' samples. Both conserved end residues are part of each CDR3. The D gene is left open where the match is weak. The size entry is marked missing in some rows and otherwise reads once, few, many or a size class.

j_call clone_size v_call cdr3_length d_call cdr3_aa cdr3_nt
TRBJ1-4 many TRBV28 14 - CASSLREHNEKLFF TGTGCCAGCAGTTTAAGGGAGCATAATGAAAAACTGTTTTTT
TRBJ2-4 few TRBV6-2/TRBV6-3 17 TRBD2 CASSLAGVRIAKNIQYF TGTGCCAGCAGTCTAGCGGGAGTACGGATAGCCAAAAACATTCAGTACTTC
TRBJ2-7 many TRBV20-1 14 TRBD1 CSAYNRGFSYEQYF TGCAGTGCTTATAACAGGGGATTTTCCTACGAGCAGTACTTC
TRBJ2-7 - TRBV7-2 14 TRBD2 CASRIAGGPGEQYF TGTGCCAGCAGAATAGCGGGAGGGCCTGGGGAGCAGTACTTC
TRBJ1-5 few TRBV7-9 14 TRBD1 CASSVDRVNQPQHF TGTGCCAGCAGTGTCGACAGGGTCAATCAGCCCCAGCATTTT
TRBJ2-3 - TRBV10-2 14 - CASSGPGGTDTQYF TGCGCCAGCAGTGGGCCCGGGGGCACAGATACGCAGTATTTT
TRBJ2-5 - TRBV29-1 12 - CSGRRFLETQYF TGCAGCGGGAGGCGGTTTTTAGAGACCCAGTACTTC
TRBJ2-1 few TRBV28 16 - CASSLMRGKAYNEQFF TGTGCCAGCAGTTTGATGAGGGGAAAAGCATACAATGAGCAGTTCTTC
TRBJ1-2 few TRBV6-5 15 TRBD1 CASSPMGQLKYGYTF TGTGCCAGCAGTCCTATGGGACAGTTGAAGTATGGCTACACCTTC
TRBJ2-3 many TRBV4-1 15 TRBD1 CASRRTGYSTDTQYF TGCGCCAGCAGACGGACAGGGTACAGCACAGATACGCAGTATTTT